This record looks at one T cell receptor beta chain sequence and its context. This specimen belongs to a study of blood T cell repertoires in COVID-19. Study context: Collection of acute and convalescent COVID-19 samples took place in the United States, Italy and Spain. T cells, B-cell-depleted T cells, or PBMCs supplied cDNA or gDNA.

Germline CDR1 is SGHRS and CDR2 is YFSETQ. The CDR3 covers 17 residues. V shed 0 bases, J shed 2 bases, and the junction held 6 bases outside the gene matches. The table came from immunoSEQ multiplex PCR; TCRdb's copy has only in-frame clones and leaves some out. The sample consists of under 65,000 clones, roughly 89% of them appearing once. V gene TRBV5-1 combines with J gene TRBJ2-3; 10 nucleotides align to TRBD2. Input material: peripheral blood. The sequence derives from a human donor in a cohort sampled during active COVID-19. CDR3 residues: CASSLEASGGNTDTQYF. The CDR3 nucleotides read TGCGCCAGCAGCTTGGAGGCTAGCGGGGGAAACACAGATACGCAGTATTTT. The full variable domain, completed using reference TRBV5-1 and TRBJ2-3, is KAGVTQTPRYLIKTRGQQVTLSCSPISGHRSVSWYQQTPGQGLQFLFEYFSETQRNKGNFPGRFSGRQFSNSRSEMNVSTLELGDSALYLCASSLEASGGNTDTQYFGPGTRLTVL.